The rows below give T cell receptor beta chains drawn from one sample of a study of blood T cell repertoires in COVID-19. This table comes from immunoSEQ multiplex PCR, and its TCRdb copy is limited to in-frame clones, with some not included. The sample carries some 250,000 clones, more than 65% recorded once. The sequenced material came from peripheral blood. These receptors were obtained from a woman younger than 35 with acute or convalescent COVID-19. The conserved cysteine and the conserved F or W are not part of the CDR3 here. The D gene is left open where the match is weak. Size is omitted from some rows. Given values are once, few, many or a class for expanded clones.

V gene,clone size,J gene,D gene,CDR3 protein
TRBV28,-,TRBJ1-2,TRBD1,ASSPGTGGDYT
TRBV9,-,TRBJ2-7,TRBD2,ASSVGTSGGNPGTYEQY
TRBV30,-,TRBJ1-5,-,ASKEGNQPQH
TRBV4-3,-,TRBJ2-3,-,ASSQNRHTSTDTQY
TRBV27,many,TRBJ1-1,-,ASSLWGVNTEAF
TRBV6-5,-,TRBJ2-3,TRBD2,ASSTVGLAGDTQY
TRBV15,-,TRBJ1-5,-,ATGAARNQPQH
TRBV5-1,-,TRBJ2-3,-,ASRQGGEDTQY
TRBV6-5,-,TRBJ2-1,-,ASSPEGELRNEQF
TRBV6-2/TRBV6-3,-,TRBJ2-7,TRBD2,ASSYLPRTSGIYEQY
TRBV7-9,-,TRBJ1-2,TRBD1,ASSARTGDNYGYT
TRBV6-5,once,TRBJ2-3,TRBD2,ASSLTSGSTDTQY
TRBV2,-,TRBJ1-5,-,ASSERGHYSNQPQH
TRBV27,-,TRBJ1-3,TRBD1,ASSLRDRLTGNTIY